These T cell receptor beta chains were read from a single sample in a study of radiation and T cells in renal cell carcinoma. Profiled with immunoSEQ multiplex PCR; TCRdb holds only in-frame clones, not every one. The top ten hold under 25% of the sample, which has about 140,000 clones, around 78% seen once. This sample comprised blood, obtained from a patient whose treatment included radiotherapy and nephrectomy. These receptors were taken from a woman in her forties or fifties with renal cell carcinoma. The CDR3 runs from the conserved cysteine through the conserved F or W. The order of the fields is clone size, J gene, V gene, D gene, CDR3 protein, CDR3 DNA. The D gene is left open where the match is weak. The size entry is marked missing in some rows and otherwise reads once, few, many or a size class.

NA TRBJ2-7 TRBV6-1 NA CASSGLNYEQYF TGTGCCAGCAGTGGACTGAATTACGAGCAGTACTTC
NA TRBJ1-5 TRBV25-1 TRBD1 CASSLTGSNQPQHF TGTGCCAGCAGTTTGACAGGGAGCAATCAGCCCCAGCATTTT
NA TRBJ2-2 TRBV19 TRBD1 CASSLLGGETGELFF TGTGCCAGTAGTCTACTAGGGGGCGAAACCGGGGAGCTGTTTTTT
few TRBJ1-2 TRBV6-6 TRBD1 CASSDAGTGVLGYTF TGTGCCAGCAGTGATGCCGGGACAGGGGTATTAGGCTACACCTTC
NA TRBJ2-7 TRBV28 NA CASSLASPISYEQYF TGTGCCAGCAGTTTGGCATCGCCAATCTCCTACGAGCAGTACTTC
few TRBJ1-5 TRBV18 NA CASTATGPQHF TGTGCCAGCACCGCGACGGGGCCCCAGCATTTT
NA TRBJ1-4 TRBV19 NA CASNRPANEKLFF TGTGCCAGCAACAGGCCTGCTAATGAAAAACTGTTTTTT
NA TRBJ1-6 TRBV28 NA CASSLWDSLMNSPLHF TGTGCCAGCAGTTTATGGGACAGCTTAATGAATTCACCCCTCCACTTT
NA TRBJ2-1 TRBV27 NA CASTPGTPTSGEFF TGTGCCAGCACTCCCGGGACACCCACCTCTGGGGAGTTCTTC
NA TRBJ1-1 TRBV2 TRBD1 CASRTHRGGSTEAFF TGTGCCAGCAGAACGCACAGGGGAGGGAGCACTGAAGCTTTCTTT
NA TRBJ2-3 TRBV7-9 NA CASSFAGGVQDTDTQYF TGTGCCAGCAGCTTCGCAGGTGGCGTTCAAGATACAGATACGCAGTATTTT
NA TRBJ2-2 TRBV9 NA CASSGRGITGELFF TGTGCCAGCAGCGGTCGCGGTATCACCGGGGAGCTGTTTTTT
NA TRBJ2-7 TRBV5-1 NA CASSEDYEQYF TGCGCCAGCAGCGAAGACTACGAGCAGTACTTC
NA TRBJ1-4 TRBV5-6 NA CASSSGGWTTNEKLFF TGTGCCAGCAGCTCCGGGGGATGGACAACTAATGAAAAACTGTTTTTT
NA TRBJ1-2 TRBV28 TRBD1 CASSFRDRAYGYTF TGTGCCAGCAGTTTCCGGGACAGGGCTTATGGCTACACCTTC
NA TRBJ1-5 TRBV6-6 TRBD1 CASSQDRRSNQPQHF TGTGCCAGCAGTCAGGACAGGCGGAGCAATCAGCCCCAGCATTTT
NA TRBJ2-2 TRBV5-1 NA CASSPSAGKGNGELFF TGCGCCAGCAGCCCCTCGGCAGGGAAGGGCAACGGGGAGCTGTTTTTT